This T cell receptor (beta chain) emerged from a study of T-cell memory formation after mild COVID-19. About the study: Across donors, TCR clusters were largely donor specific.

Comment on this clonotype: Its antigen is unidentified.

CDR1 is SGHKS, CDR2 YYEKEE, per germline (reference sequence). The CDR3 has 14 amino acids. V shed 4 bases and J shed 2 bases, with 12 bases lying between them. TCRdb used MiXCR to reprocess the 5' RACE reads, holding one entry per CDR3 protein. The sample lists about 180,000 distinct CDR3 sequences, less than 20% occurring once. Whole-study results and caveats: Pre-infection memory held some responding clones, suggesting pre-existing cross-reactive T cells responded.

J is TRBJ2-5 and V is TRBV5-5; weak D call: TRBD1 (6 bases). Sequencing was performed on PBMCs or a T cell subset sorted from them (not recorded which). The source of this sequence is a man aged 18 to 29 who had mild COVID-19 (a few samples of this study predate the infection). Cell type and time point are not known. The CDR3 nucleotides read TGTGCCAGCAGCCCCGCGGACAGACAAGAGACCCAGTACTTC. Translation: CASSPADRQETQYF. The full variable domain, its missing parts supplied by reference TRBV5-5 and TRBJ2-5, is DAGVTQSPTHLIKTRGQQVTLRCSPISGHKSVSWYQQVLGQGPQFIFQYYEKEERGRGNFPDRFSARQFPNYSSELNVNALLLGDSALYLCASSPADRQETQYFGPGTRLLVL.